This passage covers 29 T cell receptor beta chains from one sample sequenced in a study of shared clonotypes between healthy human individuals. The assay was immunoSEQ multiplex PCR, and TCRdb's table has in-frame clones only and misses some. In the table there are under 650,000 clones, 90% to 96% of which are singletons. The specimen was naive CD4+ T cells sorted from blood. The subset here: CD45RA+ positively selected. The receptors stem from a woman in her twenties or thirties in good health.

This chain links TRBV6-5 with TRBJ1-1; 8 nucleotides match TRBD1. Germline V gene sequence: CDR1 MNHEY, CDR2 SVGAGI. The CDR3 is 14 residues long. After removal of 6 bases from V and 2 bases from J, the junction contained 5 bases not matched to a gene. CDR3 amino acids: CASSQDRDNTEAFF. The CDR3 DNA is TGTGCCAGCAGCCAGGACAGGGATAACACTGAAGCTTTCTTT.

V usage is TRBV6-1 and J usage is TRBJ2-7; possibly TRBD2 for D (5 bases). Per the germline V gene, CDR1 is MNHNS and CDR2 is SASEGT. This CDR3 has 13 residues. V was pared by 3 bases and J by 5 bases, with 11 bases between. The CDR3 DNA reads as TGTGCCAGCAGTGAGGCCAGAGGGAACGAGCAGTACTTC. This translates into CASSEARGNEQYF.

V is TRBV10-3 and J is TRBJ2-2, with D unresolved. V was pared by 8 bases and J by 3 bases, with 13 bases between. Germline assignment: CDR1 ENHRY and CDR2 SYGVKD. This CDR3 is built from 14 residues. The CDR3 nucleotides are TGTGCCATCGGAACCCCTGAATACACCGGGGAGCTGTTTTTT. Amino acids: CAIGTPEYTGELFF.

This chain connects TRBV27 to TRBJ2-1; 8 nucleotides line up with TRBD2. V shed 3 bases and J 1 base; nucleotides not matched to a gene: 11. The CDR3 is made up of 18 amino acids. From germline, CDR1 is MNHEY and CDR2 SMNVEV (reference sequence). CDR3 amino acids: CASSFGSGSFVSYNEQFF. The CDR3 coding sequence is TGTGCCAGCAGTTTCGGCAGCGGGAGTTTTGTGTCCTACAATGAGCAGTTCTTC.

This chain joins TRBV2 and TRBJ1-5, with a possible D match to TRBD1 (5 bases). The length of the CDR3 is 17 residues. Trimming shortened V by 4 bases and J by 0 bases, and 16 bases separated the two germline ends. Germline loops: CDR1 SNHLY, CDR2 FYNNEI. CDR3 in amino acids: CASSGGRGAYSNQPQHF. CDR3 sequence (DNA): TGTGCCAGCAGTGGGGGGAGGGGCGCATATAGCAATCAGCCCCAGCATTTT. The entire variable domain, with the rest obtained from reference TRBV2 and TRBJ1-5, is as follows: EPEVTQTPSHQVTQMGQEVILRCVPISNHLYFYWYRQILGQKVEFLVSFYNNEISEKSEIFDDQFSVERPDGSNFTLKIRSTKLEDSAMYFCASSGGRGAYSNQPQHFGDGTRLSIL.

On this clone itself: A read error may produce the germline difference seen at one junction end. DNA for the CDR3: TGTGCCAGCACTGAAAATTTTCCGGCTTTCTTT. Translating gives CASTENFPAFF. This chain connects TRBV6-1 to TRBJ1-1; no firm D call. The CDR3 is 11 amino acids. CDR1 and CDR2 (germline): MNHNS, SASEGT.

The chain couples TRBV15 to TRBJ2-7, with 8 bases aligning to TRBD2. Trimming removed 4 bases from V and 6 bases from J; junction bases left unmatched: 11. Germline V CDR1 and CDR2: LNHNV, YYDKDF (reference sequence). The CDR3 is 15 residues long. This CDR3 is CATSILPRTSSEQYF. In nucleotides, the CDR3 is TGTGCCACCAGCATTCTCCCTCGGACTAGCAGCGAGCAGTACTTC.

The rearrangement joins TRBV27 to TRBJ2-3; 12 bases line up with TRBD2. The V segment lost 4 bases and the J segment 0 bases; nucleotides outside the gene matches: 8. Germline assignment: CDR1 MNHEY and CDR2 SMNVEV (reference sequence). The CDR3 runs to 18 residues. This chain's CDR3 is CASSSRLAGASSTDTQYF. The CDR3 bases are TGTGCCAGCAGTTCCCGACTAGCGGGAGCCTCTAGCACAGATACGCAGTATTTT.

A single count supports this clone. This chain joins TRBV2 and TRBJ2-3; 10 nucleotides line up with TRBD1. Trimming removed 6 bases from V and 1 base from J; junction bases left unmatched: 4. Looked up from germline, CDR1 is SNHLY and CDR2 is FYNNEI. The CDR3 runs 15 residues. CDR3 DNA: TGTGCCAGCAGCCGAGACAGGGGGCGCACAGATACGCAGTATTTT. The encoded protein is CASSRDRGRTDTQYF.

In this sample, this clone turned up once. The CDR3 DNA is TGCGCCAGCAGCCCCACAGCGGGAGAGGGCTTTTACGAGCAGTACTTC. This sequence encodes CASSPTAGEGFYEQYF. V gene TRBV4-1 combines with J gene TRBJ2-7; 8 nucleotides align to TRBD2. CDR3 length: 16 residues. V shed 4 bases, J shed 4 bases, and the junction held 12 bases outside the gene matches. CDR1 is MGHRA, CDR2 YSYEKL, per germline.

This rearrangement joins TRBV7-9 to TRBJ2-7; 14 bases are shared with TRBD2. V was clipped by 3 bases and J by 7 bases; unmatched bases: 5. CDR3 size: 15 residues. The V gene's germline CDR1 is SEHNR and CDR2 FQNEAQ (reference sequence). CDR3 loop: CASSLGTSGSGEQYF. CDR3 sequence (DNA): TGTGCCAGCAGCTTGGGGACTAGCGGGAGTGGAGAGCAGTACTTC.

The V gene is TRBV5-8, the J gene TRBJ2-7, with 7 positions matching TRBD1. Losses at the gene ends were 0 bases for V and 4 bases for J; bases not matched to a gene: 4. The CDR3 contains 14 residues. Germline V gene sequence: CDR1 SGHTS, CDR2 YDEGEE. The CDR3 DNA is TGTGCCAGCAGCTTGGCAGGGGGTGTATACGAGCAGTACTTC. Protein product: CASSLAGGVYEQYF. Based on the CDR3 plus reference TRBV5-8 and TRBJ2-7, the full variable domain is EAGVTQSPTHLIKTRGQQATLRCSPISGHTSVYWYQQALGLGLQFLLWYDEGEERNRGNFPPRFSGRQFPNYSSELNVNALELEDSALYLCASSLAGGVYEQYFGPGTRLTVT.

The chain joins TRBV6-5 to TRBJ2-7; 8 bases are shared with TRBD2. Unmatched junction bases numbered 8, after V lost 2 bases and J lost 2 bases. This CDR3 is 16 amino acids long. The germline CDR1 and CDR2 sequences are MNHEY and SVGAGI. CDR3 protein: CASSYGVAGLTYEQYF. The CDR3 DNA sequence: TGTGCCAGCAGTTACGGAGTAGCGGGGTTGACCTACGAGCAGTACTTC.

The chain combines TRBV27 with TRBJ2-1; D perhaps matches TRBD2 (6 bases). This CDR3 region has 14 residues. CDR1 is MNHEY and CDR2 is SMNVEV in the germline V gene (reference sequence). The germline V and J ends were trimmed by 7 bases and 6 bases, with 16 bases remaining between them. The CDR3 is CASTSTLAPNEQFF. CDR3 nucleotides: TGTGCCAGCACCTCCACGCTAGCGCCCAATGAGCAGTTCTTC.

The chain joins TRBV25-1 to TRBJ1-6, with D possibly being TRBD1 (5 bases). CDR3 length: 14 amino acids. Germline CDR1 and CDR2: MGHDK and SYGVNS. V lost 9 bases to trimming and J lost 12 bases, with 21 bases between them. The CDR3 nucleotides are TGTGCCAGTCTTGGGACCACCGGGTTTGGACCCCTCCACTTT. The encoded protein is CASLGTTGFGPLHF.

The chain recombines TRBV27 with TRBJ2-1; 10 bases are a match to TRBD2. In germline, CDR1 is MNHEY, CDR2 SMNVEV (reference sequence). This CDR3 is built from 15 residues. Trimming cost V 4 bases and J 8 bases; bases outside gene matches: 8. The CDR3 sequence is CASSSRLGTSDEQFF. As DNA, the CDR3 is TGTGCCAGCAGTTCCCGACTCGGGACTAGCGATGAGCAGTTCTTC.

The chain recombines TRBV2 with TRBJ1-5, with D maybe TRBD1 (6 bases). This CDR3 is built from 12 residues. Germline CDR1 reads SNHLY; CDR2 reads FYNNEI. Between the trimmed V and J ends, which lost 6 bases and 7 bases, there was a span of 10 bases. The CDR3 DNA follows: TGTGCCAGCAGGTGGGGGGGCCAGCCCCAGCATTTT. This encodes CASRWGGQPQHF.

The chain combines TRBV5-6 with TRBJ2-7; 7 bases match TRBD1. Looked up from germline, CDR1 is SGHDT and CDR2 is YYEEEE. The CDR3 length is 14 residues. Trimming at V came to 0 bases and at J to 0 bases, leaving 0 bases not matched to a gene. CDR3 sequence (DNA): TGTGCCAGCAGCTTGGGACAGGGCTCCTACGAGCAGTACTTC. This translates into CASSLGQGSYEQYF.

The chain combines TRBV9 with TRBJ2-2, with D possibly matching TRBD2 (6 bases). The germline V gene encodes CDR1 SGDLS and CDR2 YYNGEE. Trimming stripped 4 bases from V and 0 bases from J, with 10 bases between. There are 15 residues in the CDR3. CDR3 nucleotide sequence: TGTGCCAGCAGCCAGAGCGGGTCGAACACCGGGGAGCTGTTTTTT. Translated, it gives CASSQSGSNTGELFF.

The rearrangement links TRBV30 to TRBJ2-1, with 11 positions matching TRBD2. Germline assignment: CDR1 GTSNPN and CDR2 SVGIG (reference sequence). CDR3 size: 15 residues. Trimming at V came to 0 bases and at J to 8 bases, leaving 6 bases not matched to a gene. CDR3 coding DNA: TGTGCCTGGAGTGTACTAGCGGGGGTCGGCGATGAGCAGTTCTTC. Protein: CAWSVLAGVGDEQFF.

This clone was detected only once. This rearrangement joins TRBV19 to TRBJ2-1, with D perhaps matching TRBD2 (6 bases). Germline V CDR1 and CDR2: LNHDA, SQIVND (reference sequence). V was shortened by 4 bases and J by 8 bases, with 18 bases between the two germline ends. The CDR3 sequence is 15 residues long. The CDR3 DNA reads as TGTGCCAGTAGTACGGGACTCGGTGTTTCCCATGAGCAGTTCTTC. This gives the protein CASSTGLGVSHEQFF.

J is TRBJ2-5 and V is TRBV5-1; D unclear. The germline V gene has CDR1 SGHRS and CDR2 YFSETQ. V was pared by 4 bases and J by 4 bases, with 11 bases between. The CDR3 has 13 amino acids. The CDR3 coding sequence is TGCGCCAGCAGCAGAGACACGCGAGAGACCCAGTACTTC. Translated: CASSRDTRETQYF.

The chain is built from TRBV2 and TRBJ2-1; the match to TRBD2 covers 10 bases. Trimming at V came to 8 bases and at J to 2 bases, leaving 9 bases not matched to a gene. CDR1 and CDR2 (germline): SNHLY, FYNNEI. The CDR3 sequence is 16 residues long. CDR3: CASGRSGRTTYNEQFF. The CDR3 bases are TGTGCCAGCGGCCGTAGCGGGAGGACTACCTACAATGAGCAGTTCTTC.

This chain joins TRBV7-2 and TRBJ2-7; TRBD2 might be the D (6 bases). Per the germline V gene, CDR1 is SGHTA and CDR2 is FQGNSA. V lost 5 bases, J lost 3 bases, and 8 bases lay in between. The CDR3 length is 12 residues. The CDR3 DNA sequence: TGTGCCAGCAGCCGGGACTTCTACGAGCAGTACTTC. This gives the protein CASSRDFYEQYF.

The chain joins TRBV28 to TRBJ2-1, with 8 positions matching TRBD2. The CDR3 has 16 amino acids. The trim removed 8 bases at V and 5 bases at J, leaving 14 bases unmatched. In germline, CDR1 is MDHEN, CDR2 SYDVKM. CDR3 region: CASLSTAGLGDNEQFF. CDR3 bases: TGTGCCAGCTTGTCGACTGCGGGACTAGGGGACAATGAGCAGTTCTTC.

The chain is built from TRBV18 and TRBJ1-3; 9 bases align to TRBD1. Germline loops: CDR1 KGHSH, CDR2 LQKENI. The CDR3 has 17 amino acids. After removal of 6 bases from V and 1 base from J, the junction contained 10 bases not matched to a gene. The CDR3 protein is CASSPGGQGSSGNTIYF. The CDR3 DNA follows: TGTGCCAGCTCTCCAGGGGGACAGGGAAGTTCTGGAAACACCATATATTTT.

V usage is TRBV2 and J usage is TRBJ2-1; TRBD1 matches at 7 bases. This CDR3 is built from 11 residues. Per the germline V gene, CDR1 is SNHLY and CDR2 is FYNNEI. The chain's CDR3 is CATTGAREQFF. In nucleotides, the CDR3 is TGTGCTACCACAGGGGCCCGTGAGCAGTTCTTC.

This chain links TRBV6-5 with TRBJ1-1; D is possibly TRBD1 (5 bases). The germline V and J ends were trimmed by 6 bases and 7 bases, with 15 bases remaining between them. CDR1 and CDR2 (germline): MNHEY, SVGAGI. This CDR3 contains 13 residues. This chain's CDR3 is CASSWDLWGEAFF. CDR3 DNA: TGTGCCAGCAGCTGGGACCTGTGGGGTGAAGCTTTCTTT.

The V and J genes are TRBV7-3 and TRBJ2-3; 8 nucleotides line up with TRBD1. The length of the CDR3 is 13 residues. The junction had 3 bases not matched to a gene; V was cut back by 5 bases and J by 5 bases. The germline gives CDR1 SGHTA, CDR2 FQGTGA. CDR3 in amino acids: CASSQGQGDTQYF. The CDR3 DNA reads TGTGCCAGCAGCCAAGGACAGGGAGATACGCAGTATTTT.